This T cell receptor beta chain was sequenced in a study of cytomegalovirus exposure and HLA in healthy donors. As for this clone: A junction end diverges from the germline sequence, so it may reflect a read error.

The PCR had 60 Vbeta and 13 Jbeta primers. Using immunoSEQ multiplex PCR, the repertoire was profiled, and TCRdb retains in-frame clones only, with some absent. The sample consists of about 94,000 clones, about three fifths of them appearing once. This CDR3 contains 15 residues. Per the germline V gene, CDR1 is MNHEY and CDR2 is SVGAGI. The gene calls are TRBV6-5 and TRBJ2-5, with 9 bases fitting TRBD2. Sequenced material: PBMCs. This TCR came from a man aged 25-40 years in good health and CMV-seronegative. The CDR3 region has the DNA TGTGCCAGCAGTTACCTCACTAGCGGGCAAGGGACCCAGTACTTC. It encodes CASSYLTSGQGTQYF.